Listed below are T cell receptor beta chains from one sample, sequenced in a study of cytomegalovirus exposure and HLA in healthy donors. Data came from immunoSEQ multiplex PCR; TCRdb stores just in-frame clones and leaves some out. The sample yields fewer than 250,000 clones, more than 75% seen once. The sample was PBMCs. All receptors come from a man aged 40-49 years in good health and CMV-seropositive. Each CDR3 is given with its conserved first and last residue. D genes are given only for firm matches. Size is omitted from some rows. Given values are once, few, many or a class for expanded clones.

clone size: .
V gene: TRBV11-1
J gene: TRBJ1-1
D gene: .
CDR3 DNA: TGTGCCAGCAGCCCGCAGGGAGGGACTGAAGCTTTCTTT
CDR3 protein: CASSPQGGTEAFF

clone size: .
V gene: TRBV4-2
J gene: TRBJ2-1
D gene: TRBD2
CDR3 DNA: TGTGCCAGCAGCCATTTAGCGGGTGAGAATGAGCAGTTCTTC
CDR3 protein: CASSHLAGENEQFF

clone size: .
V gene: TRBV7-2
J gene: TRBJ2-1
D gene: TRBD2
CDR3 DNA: TGTGCCAGCAGCTTAGGACTAGCGGCCAATGAGCAGTTCTTC
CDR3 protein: CASSLGLAANEQFF

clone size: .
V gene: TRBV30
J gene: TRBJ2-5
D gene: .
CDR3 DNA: TGTGCCTGGAGTGGGACCCTTCGGGACTACCAAGAGACCCAGTACTTC
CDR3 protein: CAWSGTLRDYQETQYF

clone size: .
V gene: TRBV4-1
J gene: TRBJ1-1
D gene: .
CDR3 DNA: TGCGCCAGCAGCCAAGTATCGGGGGGCACTGAAGCTTTCTTT
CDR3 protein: CASSQVSGGTEAFF

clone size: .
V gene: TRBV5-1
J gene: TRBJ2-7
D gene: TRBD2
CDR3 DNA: TGCGCCAGCAGTCATGATAGCGGGCCCCAGACTCGGAGCCCCACTAGGTCCTACGAGCAGTACTTC
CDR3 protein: CASSHDSGPQTRSPTRSYEQYF

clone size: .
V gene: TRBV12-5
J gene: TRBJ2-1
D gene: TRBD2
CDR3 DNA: TGTGCTAGTGGTTTGGATCTCTCGGGGGGGGTACCCAATGAGCAGTTCTTC
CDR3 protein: CASGLDLSGGVPNEQFF

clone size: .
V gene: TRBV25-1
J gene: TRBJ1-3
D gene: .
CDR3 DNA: TGTGCCACCCAAGGCGCAGGGAACGGAAACACCATATATTTT
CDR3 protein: CATQGAGNGNTIYF

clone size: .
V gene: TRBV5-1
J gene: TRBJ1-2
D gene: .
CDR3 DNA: TGCGCCAGCAGCTTGTCCGTTCTCTCTCGGGTCAGCTATGGCTACACCTTC
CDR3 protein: CASSLSVLSRVSYGYTF

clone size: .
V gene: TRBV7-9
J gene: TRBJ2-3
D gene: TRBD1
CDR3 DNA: TGTGCCAGCAGCTTACCAGGGACAGGGCTTACAGATACGCAGTATTTT
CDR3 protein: CASSLPGTGLTDTQYF

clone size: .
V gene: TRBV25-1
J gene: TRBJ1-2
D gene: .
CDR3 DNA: TGTGCCAGCAGCCACAGCCCCTCTGTTTATGGCTACACCTTC
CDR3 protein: CASSHSPSVYGYTF

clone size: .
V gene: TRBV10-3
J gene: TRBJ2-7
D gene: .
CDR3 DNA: TGTGCCATCAGTGAGCCCAGGTACTCCTACGAGCAGTACTTC
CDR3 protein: CAISEPRYSYEQYF

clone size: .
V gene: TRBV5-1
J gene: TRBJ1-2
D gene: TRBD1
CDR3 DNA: TGCGCCAGCAGCCCTGGGACAGGGGATAACTATGGCTACACCTTC
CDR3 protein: CASSPGTGDNYGYTF

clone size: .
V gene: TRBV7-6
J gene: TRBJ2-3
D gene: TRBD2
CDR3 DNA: TGTGCCAGCAGCTTAGAGGCTAGCGGGAAGGGAGATACGCAGTATTTT
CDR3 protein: CASSLEASGKGDTQYF

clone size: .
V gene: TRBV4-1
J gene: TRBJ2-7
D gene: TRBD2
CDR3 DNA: TGCGCCAGCAGCCAAGCGAGGGGACTAGCGGGAGAGCAGTACTTC
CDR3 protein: CASSQARGLAGEQYF

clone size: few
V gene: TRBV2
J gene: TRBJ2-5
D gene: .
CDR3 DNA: TGTGCCAGCAAACGGGACTTCCAAGAGACCCAGTACTTC
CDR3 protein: CASKRDFQETQYF

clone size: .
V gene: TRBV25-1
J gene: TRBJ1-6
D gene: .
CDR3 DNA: TGTGCCAGCAGACAGCACAATAATTCACCCCTCCACTTT
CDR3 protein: CASRQHNNSPLHF

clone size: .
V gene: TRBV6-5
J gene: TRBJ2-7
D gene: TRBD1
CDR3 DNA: TGTGCCAGCAGACGGGGACAGGGACTCTGGTACGAGCAGTACTTC
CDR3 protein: CASRRGQGLWYEQYF

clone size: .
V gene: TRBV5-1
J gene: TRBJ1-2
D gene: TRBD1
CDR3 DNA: TGCGCCAGCAGCTACGCCGACAGGACAGGGCCGATCTACACCTTC
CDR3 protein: CASSYADRTGPIYTF

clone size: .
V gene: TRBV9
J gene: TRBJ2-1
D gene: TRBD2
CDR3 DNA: TGTGCCAGCAGCGTAGGGAGTAGCGGGAGCAATGAGCAGTTCTTC
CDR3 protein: CASSVGSSGSNEQFF

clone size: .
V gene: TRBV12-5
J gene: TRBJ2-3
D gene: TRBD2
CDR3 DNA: TGTGCTAGTGGACCCGGGACTAGCGGGAATACGCAGTATTTT
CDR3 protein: CASGPGTSGNTQYF

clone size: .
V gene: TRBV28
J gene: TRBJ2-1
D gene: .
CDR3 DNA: TGTGCCAGCAGCACAGCGGTGGGTGAGCAGTTCTTC
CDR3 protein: CASSTAVGEQFF

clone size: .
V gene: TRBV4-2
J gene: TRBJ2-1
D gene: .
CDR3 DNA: TGTGCCAGCAGCCCAACAGGTTTAGCCGACAATGAGCAGTTCTTC
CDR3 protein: CASSPTGLADNEQFF